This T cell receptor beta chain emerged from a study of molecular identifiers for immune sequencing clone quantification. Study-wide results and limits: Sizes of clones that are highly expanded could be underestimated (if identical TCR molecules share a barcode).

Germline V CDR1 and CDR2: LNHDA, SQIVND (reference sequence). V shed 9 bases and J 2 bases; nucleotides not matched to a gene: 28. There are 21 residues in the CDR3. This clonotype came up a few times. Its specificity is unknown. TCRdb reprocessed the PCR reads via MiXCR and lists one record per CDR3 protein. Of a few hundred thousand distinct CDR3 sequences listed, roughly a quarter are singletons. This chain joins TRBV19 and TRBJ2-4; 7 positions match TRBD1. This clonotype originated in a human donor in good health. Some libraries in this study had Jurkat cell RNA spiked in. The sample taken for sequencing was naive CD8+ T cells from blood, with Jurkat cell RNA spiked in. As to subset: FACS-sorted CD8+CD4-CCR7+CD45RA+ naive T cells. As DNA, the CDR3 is TGTGCCAGCACACTTGTCTGGGGCTCCGTCTGGGCAGGGGGTTCCAAAAACATTCAGTACTTC. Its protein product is CASTLVWGSVWAGGSKNIQYF.